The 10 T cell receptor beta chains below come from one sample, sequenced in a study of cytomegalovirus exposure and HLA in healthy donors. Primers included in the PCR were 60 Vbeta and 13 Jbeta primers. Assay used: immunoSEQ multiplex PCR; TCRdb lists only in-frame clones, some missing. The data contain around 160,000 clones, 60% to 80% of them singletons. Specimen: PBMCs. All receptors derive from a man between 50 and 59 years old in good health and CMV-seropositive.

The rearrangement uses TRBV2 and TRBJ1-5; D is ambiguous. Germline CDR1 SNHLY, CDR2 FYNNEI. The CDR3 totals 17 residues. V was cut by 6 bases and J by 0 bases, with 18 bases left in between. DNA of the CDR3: TGTGCCAGCAGCTCGCGGGGATCACTGTATAGCAATCAGCCCCAGCATTTT. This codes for CASSSRGSLYSNQPQHF.

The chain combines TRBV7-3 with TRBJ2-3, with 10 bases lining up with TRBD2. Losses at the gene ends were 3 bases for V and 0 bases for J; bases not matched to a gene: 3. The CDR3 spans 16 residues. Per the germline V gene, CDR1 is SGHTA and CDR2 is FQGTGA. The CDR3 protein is CASSLGLASSTDTQYF. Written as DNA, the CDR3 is TGTGCCAGCAGCTTGGGACTAGCGAGTAGCACAGATACGCAGTATTTT.

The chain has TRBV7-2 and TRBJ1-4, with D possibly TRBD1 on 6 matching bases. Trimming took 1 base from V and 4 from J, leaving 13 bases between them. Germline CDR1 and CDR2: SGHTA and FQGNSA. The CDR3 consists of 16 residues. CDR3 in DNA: TGTGCCAGCAGCTTAGGGGGGACACTAAGTAATGAAAAACTGTTTTTT. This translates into CASSLGGTLSNEKLFF.

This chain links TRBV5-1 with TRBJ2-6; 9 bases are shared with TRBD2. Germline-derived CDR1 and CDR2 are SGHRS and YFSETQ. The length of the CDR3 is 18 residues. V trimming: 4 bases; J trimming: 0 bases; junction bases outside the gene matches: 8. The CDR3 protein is CASSPRGGGGSGANVLTF. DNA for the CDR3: TGCGCCAGCAGCCCTCGCGGGGGGGGCGGCTCTGGGGCCAACGTCCTGACTTTC.

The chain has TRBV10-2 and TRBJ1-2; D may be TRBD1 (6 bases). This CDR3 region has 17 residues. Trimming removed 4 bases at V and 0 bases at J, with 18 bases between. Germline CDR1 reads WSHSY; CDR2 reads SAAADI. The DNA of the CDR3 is TGCGCCAGCAGTGGGTTGGGCAGGGGAGTTTCTAACTATGGCTACACCTTC. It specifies CASSGLGRGVSNYGYTF.

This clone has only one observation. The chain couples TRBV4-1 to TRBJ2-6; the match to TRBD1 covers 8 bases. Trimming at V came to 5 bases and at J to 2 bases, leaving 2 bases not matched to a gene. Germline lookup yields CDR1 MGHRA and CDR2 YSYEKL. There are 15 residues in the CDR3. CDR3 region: CASSGDRPGANVLTF. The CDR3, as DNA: TGCGCCAGCAGCGGGGACAGGCCTGGGGCCAACGTCCTGACTTTC.

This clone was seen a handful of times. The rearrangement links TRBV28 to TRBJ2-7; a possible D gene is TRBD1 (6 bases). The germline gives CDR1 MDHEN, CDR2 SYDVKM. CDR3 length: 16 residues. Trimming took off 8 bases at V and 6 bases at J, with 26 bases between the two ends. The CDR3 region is CASRSPARGGWSEQYF. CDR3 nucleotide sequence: TGTGCCAGCCGTAGTCCGGCCAGGGGCGGTTGGTCCGAGCAGTACTTC.

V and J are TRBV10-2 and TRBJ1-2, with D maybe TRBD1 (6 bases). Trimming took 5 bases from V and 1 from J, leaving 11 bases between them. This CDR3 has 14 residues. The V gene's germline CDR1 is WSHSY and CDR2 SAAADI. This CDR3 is CASSLTGSNYGYTF. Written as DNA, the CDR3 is TGCGCCAGCAGTCTAACAGGGAGTAACTATGGCTACACCTTC.

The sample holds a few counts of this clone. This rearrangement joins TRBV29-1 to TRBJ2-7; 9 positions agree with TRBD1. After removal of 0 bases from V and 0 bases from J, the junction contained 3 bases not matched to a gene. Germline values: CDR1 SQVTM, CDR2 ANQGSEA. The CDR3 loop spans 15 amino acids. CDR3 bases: TGCAGCGTTGAAGAGAGGGGACAGGGCTCCTACGAGCAGTACTTC. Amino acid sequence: CSVEERGQGSYEQYF.

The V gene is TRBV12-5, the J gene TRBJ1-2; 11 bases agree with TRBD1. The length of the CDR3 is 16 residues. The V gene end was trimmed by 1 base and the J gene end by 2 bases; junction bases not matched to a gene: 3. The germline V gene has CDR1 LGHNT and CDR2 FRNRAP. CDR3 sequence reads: CASGLGTGGANYGYTF. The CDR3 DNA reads TGTGCTAGTGGTTTGGGGACAGGGGGCGCAAACTATGGCTACACCTTC.